These 25 T cell receptor beta chains were all obtained from the same sample, sequenced in a study of molecular identifiers for immune sequencing clone quantification. TCRdb itself ran the PCR reads through MiXCR, one entry per CDR3 protein. The table shows about 330,000 distinct CDR3 sequences, with 24% occurring only once. What was sequenced was naive CD8+ T cells from blood, with Jurkat cell RNA spiked in. Described subset: FACS-sorted CD8+CD4-CCR7+CD45RA+ naive T cells. The receptors shown here come from a human donor in good health. Some libraries in this study had Jurkat cell RNA spiked in.

This clonotype was detected many times. The chain joins TRBV5-8 to TRBJ1-5, with D possibly being TRBD1 (5 bases). V lost 0 bases and J 6 bases, leaving 13 bases between the germline ends. The CDR3 has 15 amino acids. CDR1 is SGHTS and CDR2 is YDEGEE in the germline V gene. CDR3 bases: TGTGCCAGCAGCTTGGGCACTGGGGGAGGTCAGCCCCAGCATTTT. Translation: CASSLGTGGGQPQHF.

This clonotype was counted a few times. The V and J genes are TRBV2 and TRBJ2-1; the match to TRBD2 covers 7 bases. This CDR3 has 14 amino acids. V was pared by 2 bases and J by 6 bases, with 4 bases of the junction left unmatched. Germline-derived CDR1 and CDR2 are SNHLY and FYNNEI. The CDR3, as DNA: TGTGCCAGCAGTGAATTGCGGGAGTTCAATGAGCAGTTCTTC. It translates to CASSELREFNEQFF.

The table lists this clonotype with many counts. The chain links TRBV2 to TRBJ1-5, with TRBD1 matching 9 bases. The CDR3 totals 16 residues. V lost 3 bases and J lost 6; bases outside the gene matches: 9. Germline loops: CDR1 SNHLY, CDR2 FYNNEI. The CDR3 nucleotides are TGTGCCAGCAGTGATCCCTTACAGGGGGCGGGTCAGCCCCAGCATTTT. The encoded protein is CASSDPLQGAGQPQHF.

This clonotype was counted many times. The chain has TRBV6-5 and TRBJ2-3; D unclear. Trimming pared 0 bases from V and 3 bases from J, leaving 10 bases between. Germline-derived CDR1 and CDR2 are MNHEY and SVGAGI. The CDR3 length is 15 residues. CDR3 residues: CASSYSVSDTDTQYF. CDR3 coding DNA: TGTGCCAGCAGTTACTCGGTATCCGATACAGATACGCAGTATTTT.

This clonotype showed up just a few times. The chain couples TRBV7-9 to TRBJ2-3, with D unresolved. V lost 1 base and J 4 bases, leaving 15 bases between the germline ends. CDR1 is SEHNR, CDR2 FQNEAQ, per germline (reference sequence). The CDR3 is 16 residues long. CDR3: CASSLEGTDFPDTQYF. CDR3 sequence (DNA): TGTGCCAGCAGCTTAGAAGGTACAGACTTCCCAGATACGCAGTATTTT.

CDR3 bases: TGTGCGACGACAGGCGCCTACGAGCAGTACTTC. Protein product: CATTGAYEQYF. The chain uses TRBV28 and TRBJ2-7; possibly TRBD1 for D (6 bases). CDR1 MDHEN and CDR2 SYDVKM come from the germline V gene. This CDR3 is built from 11 residues.

This clonotype was seen just once. This may be a read error, as it is one base from a much larger clone. V and J are TRBV5-3 and TRBJ1-2; 7 bases line up with TRBD1. TRBV5-3 has ORF status, its function being uncertain. The CDR3 has 15 amino acids. Unmatched junction bases numbered 17, after V lost 8 bases and J lost 7 bases. CDR3 bases: TGTGCCAGCAGTCGCGACAGGGAGGGCGACTGTGGCTACACCTTC. This translates into CASSRDREGDCGYTF.

A word on this clonotype: A much larger clone lies a single base off, so this may be a read error. The rearrangement joins TRBV14 to TRBJ1-5; D may be TRBD1 (6 bases). The CDR3 has 18 residues. V dropped 5 bases and J dropped 0 bases, with 20 bases sitting between them. Germline lookup yields CDR1 SGHDN and CDR2 FVKESK. In DNA, the CDR3 is TGTGCCAGCAGCAAACGGCCGCAGGGGTACAATAGCAATCAGCCCCAGCATTTT. Its translation: CASSKRPQGYNSNQPQHF.

The V gene is TRBV11-2, the J gene TRBJ2-7, with D possibly being TRBD1 (5 bases). The CDR3 is 14 amino acids. V lost 2 bases and J 5 bases, leaving 13 bases between the germline ends. Germline CDR1 is SGHAT and CDR2 is FQNNGV. The CDR3 DNA reads as TGTGCCAGCAGCTTATGGAGACAGAACGACGAGCAGTACTTC. It specifies CASSLWRQNDEQYF.

The sample holds many counts of this clonotype. The CDR3 region has the DNA TGTGCCAGCAGTTACGGGACAGGGATCGAATACACCTTC. This gives the protein CASSYGTGIEYTF. The gene calls are TRBV6-5 and TRBJ1-2; the match to TRBD1 covers 9 bases. Looked up from germline, CDR1 is MNHEY and CDR2 is SVGAGI. CDR3 length: 13 amino acids. J gave up 11 bases and V 2 bases, and 6 bases lay outside the gene matches.

About this clonotype: The CDR3 does not close with the conserved phenylalanine or tryptophan, likely indicating a read error. The gene calls are TRBV4-2 and TRBJ1-3; tentative D call: TRBD1 (6 bases). V shed 0 bases and J shed 0 bases, with 9 bases lying between them. Germline V lookup: CDR1 LGHNA, CDR2 YNFKEQ. There are 16 residues in the CDR3. Here the CDR3 reads CASSQDWTDSGNTIYL. In nucleotides, the CDR3 is TGTGCCAGCAGCCAAGATTGGACAGACTCTGGAAACACCATATATCTT.

This clonotype was counted many times. This chain joins TRBV11-2 and TRBJ2-5, with D maybe TRBD1 (7 bases). Germline loops: CDR1 SGHAT, CDR2 FQNNGV. Between the trimmed V and J ends, which lost 5 bases and 2 bases, there was a span of 21 bases. The CDR3 covers 17 residues. The CDR3: CASSPSSGGPYQETQYF. The CDR3 coding sequence is TGTGCCAGCAGCCCCAGTTCAGGGGGGCCTTATCAAGAGACCCAGTACTTC.

Points on this clonotype: A read error may produce the germline difference seen at one junction end. The gene calls are TRBV20-1 and TRBJ2-6; 10 bases match TRBD1. The V gene's germline CDR1 is DFQATT and CDR2 SNEGSKA (reference sequence). This CDR3 contains 15 residues. CDR3 residues: CSARGLDRGANVMTF. CDR3 bases: TGCAGTGCTAGGGGTCTGGACAGGGGGGCCAACGTCATGACTTTC.

On this clonotype: A single base separates this from a much larger clone, so it may be a read error. This sequence joins TRBV19 and TRBJ2-7, with 7 bases lining up with TRBD1. The germline gives CDR1 LNHDA, CDR2 SQIVND (reference sequence). The CDR3 is 13 residues long. The CDR3: CASSIGQGNEQHF. CDR3 DNA: TGTGCCAGTAGTATAGGACAGGGAAACGAGCAGCACTTC.

This clonotype was observed at least ten times. This chain joins TRBV7-9 and TRBJ2-7; D is possibly TRBD1 or TRBD2 (5 bases each). Germline CDR1 SEHNR, CDR2 FQNEAQ (reference sequence). The CDR3 is 15 residues long. V lost 5 bases and J 0 bases, leaving 14 bases between the germline ends. The CDR3 coding sequence is TGTGCCAGCAGCCCGGGGACCTCGAGCTCCTACGAGCAGTACTTC. It is translated as CASSPGTSSSYEQYF.

In this sample, this clonotype turned up many times. The rearrangement links TRBV28 to TRBJ2-5; 10 nucleotides match TRBD2. This CDR3 comprises 14 residues. Germline V CDR1 and CDR2: MDHEN, SYDVKM. V was clipped by 5 bases and J by 4 bases; unmatched bases: 4. CDR3 sequence: CASSVGLALETQYF. The CDR3 bases are TGTGCCAGCAGTGTGGGACTAGCGTTAGAGACCCAGTACTTC.

The V and J genes are TRBV4-3 and TRBJ1-1; maybe TRBD1 (5 bases). V lost 2 bases to trimming and J lost 4 bases, with 14 bases between them. The CDR3 consists of 15 residues. The germline V gene has CDR1 LGHNA and CDR2 YSLEER. The CDR3 loop reads CASSQSAGRATEAFF. CDR3 nucleotides: TGCGCCAGCAGCCAAAGCGCGGGGCGGGCCACTGAAGCTTTCTTT.

The chain joins TRBV19 to TRBJ2-7, with unresolved D. The CDR3 spans 14 residues. Germline V gene lookup returns CDR1 LNHDA and CDR2 SQIVND (reference sequence). Trimming shortened V by 4 bases and J by 5 bases, and 15 bases separated the two germline ends. The CDR3 protein is CASSSKLSVHEQYF. For the CDR3, the DNA is TGTGCCAGTAGTAGCAAGCTGTCAGTCCACGAGCAGTACTTC.

This clonotype was seen at least ten times. This chain uses TRBV12-3 or TRBV12-4 with TRBJ2-5; D not resolved. Trimming left V 8 bases short and J 4 bases short, with 11 bases between. This CDR3 spans 12 amino acids. The CDR3 loop is CASVRAGETQYF. CDR3 nucleotide sequence: TGTGCCAGCGTCCGGGCTGGAGAGACCCAGTACTTC.

This clonotype has just one count. A much larger clone is a single base away; this may be a read error. The rearrangement uses TRBV7-9 and TRBJ2-2; perhaps TRBD1 as D (5 bases). V lost 2 bases to trimming and J lost 8 bases, with 15 bases between them. Germline values: CDR1 SEHNR, CDR2 FQNEAQ (reference sequence). The length of the CDR3 is 15 residues. The chain's CDR3 is CASSLPQDLSGELFF. CDR3 coding DNA: TGTGCCAGCAGCTTACCACAGGATTTGTCTGGGGAGCTGTTTTTT.

About this clonotype itself: An end of the junction differs from the germline gene, which may be a read error. The chain employs TRBV7-2 and TRBJ2-2; 9 positions agree with TRBD1. CDR3 length: 14 amino acids. The V gene's germline CDR1 is SGHTA and CDR2 FQGNSA. The CDR3 region has the DNA TGTGCCAGTTACACAGGGGGCTCTTCCGGGGAGCTGGTTTTT. Its translation: CASYTGGSSGELVF.

The chain recombines TRBV20-1 with TRBJ2-7; 13 nucleotides line up with TRBD2. CDR1 is DFQATT, CDR2 SNEGSKA, per germline (reference sequence). V lost 5 bases and J lost 4; bases outside the gene matches: 2. This CDR3 is built from 13 residues. CDR3 in amino acids: CSALTSGRYEQYF. CDR3 bases: TGCAGTGCTCTGACTAGCGGGAGGTACGAGCAGTACTTC.

This clonotype was recorded once. Since the CDR3 does not end with the conserved phenylalanine or tryptophan, this likely comes from a read error. The CDR3 DNA sequence: TGTGCCAGCAGTTTTGGCTCCTTTAGCACAGATACGCAGTATTCT. Translating gives CASSFGSFSTDTQYS. This chain joins TRBV12-3 or TRBV12-4 and TRBJ2-3; D gene uncertain. The CDR3 loop spans 15 amino acids. Deletions cut 3 bases from V and 0 bases from J, with 10 bases between.

This clonotype was seen a few times. This chain links TRBV18 with TRBJ2-5, with TRBD1 identical over 12 bases. The germline V gene has CDR1 KGHSH and CDR2 LQKENI. The CDR3 is 15 amino acids. J lost 4 bases, V lost 5 bases, and 5 bases had no gene match. CDR3 in amino acids: CASSSRDRGLETQYF. CDR3 bases: TGTGCCAGCTCATCCCGGGACAGGGGGCTAGAGACCCAGTACTTC. The whole variable domain, filled in from reference TRBV18 and TRBJ2-5, reads NAGVMQNPRHLVRRRGQEARLRCSPMKGHSHVYWYRQLPEEGLKFMVYLQKENIIDESGMPKERFSAEFPKEGPSILRIQQVVRGDSAAYFCASSSRDRGLETQYFGPGTRLLVL.

The chain carries TRBV4-3 and TRBJ1-5; D unclear. Germline CDR1 is LGHNA and CDR2 is YSLEER. V lost 0 bases and J 9 bases, leaving 15 bases between the germline ends. This CDR3 is 15 amino acids long. CDR3 DNA sequence: TGCGCCAGCAGCCAAGATATAGGGTTTTCGCGGCCCCAGCATTTT. This gives the protein CASSQDIGFSRPQHF.